This T cell receptor (beta chain) was identified in a study of human T cells and chemical hapten exposure. Study-wide results and limits: Patch test score was positively correlated with the counts of TCRs that had expanded at PT1.

Unique molecular identifiers were linked by the library to individual cDNA molecules. From the RACE reads, TCRdb called clonotypes with MiXCR, one entry per CDR3 protein. The sample contains roughly 260,000 distinct CDR3 sequences, about 8.6% of which appear only once. The CDR3 spans 13 residues. Germline CDR1 is MNHEY and CDR2 is SVGAGI. Trimming removed 2 bases at V and 0 bases at J, with 4 bases between. This clonotype occurred a few times. Its antigen is not identified. Time point in this sample: pre-sensitization, week 0. Sample treatment: therapeutic diphenylcyclopropenone sensitization with weekly scalp DPC.

The sequenced sample was whole blood, obtained in connection with sensitization to the hapten diphenylcyclopropenone (DPC). The chain joins TRBV6-5 to TRBJ1-1; D is uncertain. The TCR sequence derives from a woman aged 40 to 50 with alopecia areata. Some clones in this sample may be carry-over from other donors' samples. The CDR3 region has the DNA TGTGCCAGCAGTTACGTCATGAACACTGAAGCTTTCTTT. Translating gives CASSYVMNTEAFF.